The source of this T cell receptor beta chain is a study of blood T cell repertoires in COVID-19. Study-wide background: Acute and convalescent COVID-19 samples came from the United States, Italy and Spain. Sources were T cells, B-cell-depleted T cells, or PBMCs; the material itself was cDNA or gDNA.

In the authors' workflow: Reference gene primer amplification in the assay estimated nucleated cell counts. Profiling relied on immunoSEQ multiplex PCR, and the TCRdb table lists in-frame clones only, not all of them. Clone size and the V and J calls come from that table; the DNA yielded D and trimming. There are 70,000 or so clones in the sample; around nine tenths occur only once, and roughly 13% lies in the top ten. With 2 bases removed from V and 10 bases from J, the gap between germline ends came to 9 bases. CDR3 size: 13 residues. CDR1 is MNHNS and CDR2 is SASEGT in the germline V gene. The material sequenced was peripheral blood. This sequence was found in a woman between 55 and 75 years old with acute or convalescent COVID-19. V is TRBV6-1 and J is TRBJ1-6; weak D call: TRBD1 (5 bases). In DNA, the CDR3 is TGTGCCAGCAGTGAATGGGGGGAATCACCCCTCCACTTT. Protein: CASSEWGESPLHF.